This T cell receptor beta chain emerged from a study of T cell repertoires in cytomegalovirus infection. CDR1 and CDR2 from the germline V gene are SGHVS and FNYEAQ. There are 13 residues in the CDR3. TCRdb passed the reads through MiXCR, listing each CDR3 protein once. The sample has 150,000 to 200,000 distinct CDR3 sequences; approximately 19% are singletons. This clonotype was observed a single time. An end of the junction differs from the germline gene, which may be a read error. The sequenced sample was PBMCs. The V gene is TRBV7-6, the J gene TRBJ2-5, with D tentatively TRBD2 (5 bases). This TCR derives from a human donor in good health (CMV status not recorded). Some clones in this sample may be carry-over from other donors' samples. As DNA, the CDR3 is TGTGCTAGCAGCTTGCGGGCCCAAGAGACCCAGTACTTC. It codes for CASSLRAQETQYF. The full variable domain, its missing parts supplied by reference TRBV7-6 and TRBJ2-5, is GAGVSQSPRYKVTKRGQDVALRCDPISGHVSLYWYRQALGQGPEFLTYFNYEAQQDKSGLPNDRFSAERPEGSISTLTIQRTEQRDSAMYRCASSLRAQETQYFGPGTRLLVL.